These 4 T cell receptor beta chains originate from one sample sequenced in a study of T cells in Graves' hyperthyroidism and ophthalmopathy. What was amplified from RNA transcripts were TCR beta CDR3 regions. The TCR CDR3 first-round RT-PCR relied on the HTBI primer set. From the multiplex PCR reads, TCRdb called clonotypes with MiXCR, one entry per CDR3 protein. The sample contains 500,000 to 600,000 distinct CDR3 sequences, approximately 16% of which appear only once. Sequenced sample: blood. These receptor sequences come from a woman under 30 with Graves' hyperthyroidism.

This rearrangement joins TRBV9 to TRBJ2-1; 13 bases are shared with TRBD2. Trimming took 0 bases from V and 7 from J; bases not matched to a gene: 7. The CDR3 totals 17 residues. Germline CDR1 and CDR2: SGDLS and YYNGEE. CDR3 sequence: CASSVDGLAGVINEQFF. In DNA, the CDR3 is TGTGCCAGCAGCGTAGATGGACTAGCGGGAGTAATAAATGAGCAGTTCTTC.

Many counts were recorded for this clonotype. The V and J genes are TRBV12-3 or TRBV12-4 and TRBJ2-6, with unresolved D. The length of the CDR3 is 17 residues. V lost 2 bases to trimming and J lost 4 bases, with 15 bases between them. The DNA of the CDR3 is TGTGCCAGCAGTTTACGGGCCCTAGGGTCCGGGGCCAACGTCCTGACTTTC. This codes for CASSLRALGSGANVLTF.

This clonotype came up many times. The gene calls are TRBV12-3 or TRBV12-4 and TRBJ2-7; D possibly corresponds to TRBD2 (5 bases). The CDR3 spans 14 residues. The ends were cut back, 7 bases at V and 1 base at J, with 14 bases in the middle. CDR3 region: CASTRVGESYEQYF. The CDR3 DNA reads TGTGCCAGCACTCGAGTGGGAGAATCCTACGAGCAGTACTTC.

This clonotype was observed a handful of times. The chain couples TRBV4-1 to TRBJ1-6, with a weak D call TRBD1 (6 bases). This CDR3 comprises 17 residues. Germline CDR1 is MGHRA and CDR2 is YSYEKL. Trimming cost V 4 bases and J 1 base, with 14 bases left between them. As DNA, the CDR3 is TGCGCCAGCAGCCGAGGCCCAGGACAGTCCTATAATTCACCCCTCCACTTT. This encodes CASSRGPGQSYNSPLHF.